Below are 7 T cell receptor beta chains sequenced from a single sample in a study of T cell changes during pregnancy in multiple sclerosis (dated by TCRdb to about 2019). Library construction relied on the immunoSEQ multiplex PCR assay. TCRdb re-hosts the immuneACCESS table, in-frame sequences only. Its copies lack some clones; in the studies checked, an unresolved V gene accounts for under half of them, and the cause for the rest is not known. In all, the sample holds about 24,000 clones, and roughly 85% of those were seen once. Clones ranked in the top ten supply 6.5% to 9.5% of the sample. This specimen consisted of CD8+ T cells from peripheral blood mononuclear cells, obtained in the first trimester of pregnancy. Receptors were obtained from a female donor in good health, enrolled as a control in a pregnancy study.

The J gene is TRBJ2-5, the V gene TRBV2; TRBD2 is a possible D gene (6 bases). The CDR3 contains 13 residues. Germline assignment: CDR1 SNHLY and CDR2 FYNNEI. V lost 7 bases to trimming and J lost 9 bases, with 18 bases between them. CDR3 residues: CASTQAGGPSQYF. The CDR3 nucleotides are TGTGCCAGCACCCAAGCGGGCGGGCCCTCCCAGTACTTC.

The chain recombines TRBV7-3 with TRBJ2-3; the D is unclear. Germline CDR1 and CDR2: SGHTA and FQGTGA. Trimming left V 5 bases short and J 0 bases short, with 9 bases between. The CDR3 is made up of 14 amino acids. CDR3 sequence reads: CASSRGSSTDTQYF. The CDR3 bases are TGTGCCAGCAGCCGCGGATCTAGCACAGATACGCAGTATTTT.

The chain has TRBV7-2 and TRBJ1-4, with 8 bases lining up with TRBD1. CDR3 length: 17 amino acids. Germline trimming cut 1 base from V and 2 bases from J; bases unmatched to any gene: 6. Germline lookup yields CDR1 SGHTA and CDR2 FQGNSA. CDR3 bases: TGTGCCAGCAGCTTAGGGACAGGGTATTCTACTAATGAAAAACTGTTTTTT. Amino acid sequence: CASSLGTGYSTNEKLFF.

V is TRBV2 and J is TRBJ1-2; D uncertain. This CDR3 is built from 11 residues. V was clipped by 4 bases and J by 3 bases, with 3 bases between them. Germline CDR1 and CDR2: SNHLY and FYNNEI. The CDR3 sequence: CASSGDYGYTF. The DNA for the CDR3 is TGTGCCAGCAGTGGCGACTATGGCTACACCTTC.

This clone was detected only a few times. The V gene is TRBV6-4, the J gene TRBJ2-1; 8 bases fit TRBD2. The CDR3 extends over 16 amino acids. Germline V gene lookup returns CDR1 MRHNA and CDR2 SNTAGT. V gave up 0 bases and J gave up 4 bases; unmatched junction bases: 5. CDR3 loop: CASSDSRRGDYNEQFF. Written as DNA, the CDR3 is TGTGCCAGCAGTGACTCTCGGCGGGGGGATTACAATGAGCAGTTCTTC.

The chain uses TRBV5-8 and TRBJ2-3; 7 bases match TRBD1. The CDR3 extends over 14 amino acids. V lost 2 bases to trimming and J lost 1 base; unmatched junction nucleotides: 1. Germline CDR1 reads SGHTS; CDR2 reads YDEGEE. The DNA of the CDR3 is TGTGCCAGCAGCTTTGGACAGGGCACAGATACGCAGTATTTT. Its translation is CASSFGQGTDTQYF.

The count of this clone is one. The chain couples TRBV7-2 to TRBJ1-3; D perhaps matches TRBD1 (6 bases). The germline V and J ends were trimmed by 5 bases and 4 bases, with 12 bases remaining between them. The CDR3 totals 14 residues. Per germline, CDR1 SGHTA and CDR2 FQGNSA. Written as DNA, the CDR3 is TGTGCCAGCAGCCCAACAGGGTCCGGAAACACCATATATTTT. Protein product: CASSPTGSGNTIYF.